This T cell receptor beta chain was documented in a study of T cell clonotyping in hematopoietic cell transplantation. Study-level findings and limits: Higher Inverse Simpson Index values in graft donor and pretransplant recipient predicted broader posttransplant TCR diversity. At the given depth, recipient repertoires were over 95% de novo clonotypes. Recipient TCR diversity dropped after transplant; expanded clonotypes rose from day 30 to 180.

The assay was immunoSEQ multiplex PCR, and TCRdb's table has in-frame clones only and misses some. The sample has more than 65,000 clones, approximately 94% seen once; the top ten hold 1.5% to 2%. With regard to this clone: Its antigen remains unknown.

This CDR3 region has 14 residues. The V gene's germline CDR1 is SGHNT and CDR2 YYREEE (reference sequence). Trimming cost V 6 bases and J 6 bases, with 19 bases left between them. The receptor comes from a man aged 50-60 years in good health. Some clones in this sample may be carry-over from other donors' samples. Sequencing input: peripheral blood mononuclear cells. The J gene is TRBJ2-7, the V gene TRBV5-4; D perhaps matches TRBD2 (5 bases). CDR3 DNA: TGTGCCAGCACCTTCGGGGTAGCATCGGGCGAGCAGTACTTC. Translating it yields CASTFGVASGEQYF.